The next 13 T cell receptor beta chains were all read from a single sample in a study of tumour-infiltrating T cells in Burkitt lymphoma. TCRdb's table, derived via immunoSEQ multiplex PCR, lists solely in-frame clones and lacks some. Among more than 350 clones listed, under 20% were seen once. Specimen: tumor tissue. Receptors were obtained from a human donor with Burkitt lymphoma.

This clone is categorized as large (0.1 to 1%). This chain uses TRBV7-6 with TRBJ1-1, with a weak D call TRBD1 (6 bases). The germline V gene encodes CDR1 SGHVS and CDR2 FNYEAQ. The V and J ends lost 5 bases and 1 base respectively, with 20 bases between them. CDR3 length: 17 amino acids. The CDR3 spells CASSRGTPGGKNTEAFF. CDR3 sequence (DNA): TGTGCCAGCAGCCGAGGGACACCCGGCGGCAAGAACACTGAAGCTTTCTTT.

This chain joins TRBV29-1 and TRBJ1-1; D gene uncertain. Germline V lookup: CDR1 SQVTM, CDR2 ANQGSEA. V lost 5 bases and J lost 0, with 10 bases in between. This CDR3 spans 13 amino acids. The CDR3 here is CSVLALMNTEAFF. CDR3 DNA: TGCAGCGTTTTAGCCTTAATGAACACTGAAGCTTTCTTT.

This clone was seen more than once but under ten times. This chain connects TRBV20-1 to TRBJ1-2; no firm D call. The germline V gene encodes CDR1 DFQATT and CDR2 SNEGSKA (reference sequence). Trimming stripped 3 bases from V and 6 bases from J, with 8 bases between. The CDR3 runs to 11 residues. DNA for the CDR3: TGCAGTGCTAGTTTTGGGGATGGCTACACCTTC. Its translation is CSASFGDGYTF.

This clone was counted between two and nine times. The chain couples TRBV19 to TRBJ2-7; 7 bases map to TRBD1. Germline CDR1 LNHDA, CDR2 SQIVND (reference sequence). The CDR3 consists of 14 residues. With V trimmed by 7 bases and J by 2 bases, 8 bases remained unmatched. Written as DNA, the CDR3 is TGTGCCAGTACGGCAGGGGGAGACACCTACGAGCAGTACTTC. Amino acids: CASTAGGDTYEQYF. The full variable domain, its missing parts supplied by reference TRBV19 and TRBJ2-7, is DGGITQSPKYLFRKEGQNVTLSCEQNLNHDAMYWYRQDPGQGLRLIYYSQIVNDFQKGDIAEGYSVSREKKESFPLTVTSAQKNPTAFYLCASTAGGDTYEQYFGPGTRLTVT.

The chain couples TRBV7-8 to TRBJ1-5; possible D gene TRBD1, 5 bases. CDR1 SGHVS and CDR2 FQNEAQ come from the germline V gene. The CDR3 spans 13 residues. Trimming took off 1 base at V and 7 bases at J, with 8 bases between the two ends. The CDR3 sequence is CASSLVRDQPQHF. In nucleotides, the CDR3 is TGTGCCAGCAGCTTAGTTCGGGACCAGCCCCAGCATTTT.

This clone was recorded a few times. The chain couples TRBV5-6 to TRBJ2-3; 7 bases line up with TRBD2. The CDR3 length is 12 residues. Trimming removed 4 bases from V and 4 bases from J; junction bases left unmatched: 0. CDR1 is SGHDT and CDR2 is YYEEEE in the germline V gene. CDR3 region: CASSGLADTQYF. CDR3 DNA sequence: TGTGCCAGCAGCGGACTAGCAGATACGCAGTATTTT.

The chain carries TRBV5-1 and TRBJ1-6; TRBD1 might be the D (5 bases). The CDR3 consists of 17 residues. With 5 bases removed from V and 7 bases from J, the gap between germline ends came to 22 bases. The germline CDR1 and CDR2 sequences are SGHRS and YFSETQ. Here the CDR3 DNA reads TGCGCCAGCAGTGAAATGAGGGGCGCGGCGGGGAATTCACCCCTCCACTTT. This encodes CASSEMRGAAGNSPLHF.

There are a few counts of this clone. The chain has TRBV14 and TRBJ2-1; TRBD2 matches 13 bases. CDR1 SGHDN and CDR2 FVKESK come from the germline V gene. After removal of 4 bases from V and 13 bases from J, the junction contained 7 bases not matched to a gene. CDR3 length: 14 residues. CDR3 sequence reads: CASSLSGTSGVQFF. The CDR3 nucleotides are TGTGCCAGCAGCCTAAGCGGGACTAGCGGGGTTCAGTTCTTC.

CDR3 amino acids: CASSLEFTGRPYEQYF. The CDR3 coding sequence is TGTGCCAGCAGCTTAGAATTCACAGGGAGACCGTACGAGCAGTACTTC. This chain connects TRBV7-9 to TRBJ2-7; D may be TRBD1 (6 bases). The germline V gene encodes CDR1 SEHNR and CDR2 FQNEAQ (reference sequence). The CDR3 totals 16 residues. Trimming removed 1 base at V and 4 bases at J, with 17 bases between.

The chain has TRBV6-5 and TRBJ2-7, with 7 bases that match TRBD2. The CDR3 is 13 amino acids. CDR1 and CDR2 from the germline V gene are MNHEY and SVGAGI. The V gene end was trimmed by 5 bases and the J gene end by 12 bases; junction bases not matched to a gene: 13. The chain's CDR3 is CASSRAGVRVWYF. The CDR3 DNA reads TGTGCCAGCAGTCGGGCGGGGGTGCGCGTTTGGTACTTC.

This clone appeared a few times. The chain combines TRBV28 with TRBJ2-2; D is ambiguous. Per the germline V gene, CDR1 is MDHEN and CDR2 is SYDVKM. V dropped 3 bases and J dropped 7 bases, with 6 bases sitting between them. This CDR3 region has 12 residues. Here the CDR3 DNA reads TGTGCCAGCAGTTTGAGACACGGGGAGCTGTTTTTT. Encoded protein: CASSLRHGELFF.

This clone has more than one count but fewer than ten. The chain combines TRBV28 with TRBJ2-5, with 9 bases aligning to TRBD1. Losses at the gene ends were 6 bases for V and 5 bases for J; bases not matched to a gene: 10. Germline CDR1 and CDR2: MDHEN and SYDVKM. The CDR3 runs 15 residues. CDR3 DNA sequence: TGTGCCAGCAGACGCCCCACAGGGGGCGGTGAGACCCAGTACTTC. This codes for CASRRPTGGGETQYF.

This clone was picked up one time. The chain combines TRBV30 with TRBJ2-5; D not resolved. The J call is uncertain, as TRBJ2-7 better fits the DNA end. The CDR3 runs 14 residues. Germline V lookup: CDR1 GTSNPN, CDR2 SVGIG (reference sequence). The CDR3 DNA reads TGTGCCTGGAGTTTTTCCGAGGAGAATTACGAGCAGTACTTC. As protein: CAWSFSEENYEQYF.